Following are 15 T cell receptor beta chains from one sample sequenced in a study of cytotoxic CD8 clonotypes in ibrutinib-treated CLL. The assay was immunoSEQ multiplex PCR, and TCRdb's table has in-frame clones only and misses some. The sample comprises approximately 90,000 clones, about 74% of which are singletons, and around 25% rests with the top ten. The input for sequencing was PBMCs, taken after 24 months of ibrutinib treatment. Receptor source: a human donor with chronic lymphocytic leukemia.

This chain links TRBV29-1 with TRBJ2-3; perhaps TRBD1 as D (5 bases). Germline assignment: CDR1 SQVTM and CDR2 ANQGSEA. This CDR3 contains 14 residues. V gave up 5 bases and J gave up 5 bases, with 17 bases separating them. This CDR3 reads CSVSAGQIRDTQYF. CDR3 coding DNA: TGCAGCGTTTCGGCAGGGCAAATTCGAGATACGCAGTATTTT.

V usage is TRBV19 and J usage is TRBJ2-3, with 8 bases aligning to TRBD2. After removal of 10 bases from V and 7 bases from J, the junction contained 10 bases not matched to a gene. This CDR3 is 13 amino acids long. Germline V gene lookup returns CDR1 LNHDA and CDR2 SQIVND (reference sequence). The CDR3 sequence is CATNLAGSNTQYF. The DNA for the CDR3 is TGTGCCACGAACCTAGCGGGTTCCAATACGCAGTATTTT.

This rearrangement joins TRBV29-1 to TRBJ1-1; D unresolved. Trimming pared 5 bases from V and 1 base from J, leaving 11 bases between. Germline V gene data show CDR1 as SQVTM and CDR2 as ANQGSEA. CDR3 length equals 13 residues. This CDR3 reads CSVRSGRNTEAFF. CDR3 in DNA: TGCAGCGTTCGGTCTGGCAGGAACACTGAAGCTTTCTTT.

Of note for this clone: A read error may be the cause here, since a much bigger clone is one base away. The CDR3 reads CASSQGTTGGTYEQYF. The CDR3 DNA sequence: TGTGCCAGCAGCCAAGGAACGACAGGGGGAACCTACGAGCAGTACTTC. The J gene is TRBJ2-7, the V gene TRBV4-2; TRBD1 agrees at 9 bases. V dropped 1 base and J dropped 2; count of bases not matched to a gene: 6. CDR3 length: 16 residues. Germline lookup yields CDR1 LGHNA and CDR2 YNFKEQ.

The J gene is TRBJ2-2, the V gene TRBV9; 7 bases align to TRBD2. Looked up from germline, CDR1 is SGDLS and CDR2 is YYNGEE. This CDR3 is built from 19 residues. V was pared by 3 bases and J by 0 bases, with 14 bases of the junction left unmatched. The CDR3 nucleotides read TGTGCCAGCAGCGCGGTCCTTTGGGGGGGAATCGCGAACACCGGGGAGCTGTTTTTT. Protein sequence: CASSAVLWGGIANTGELFF. Looking up the rest from reference TRBV9 and TRBJ2-2 gives the full variable domain: DSGVTQTPKHLITATGQRVTLRCSPRSGDLSVYWYQQSLDQGLQFLIQYYNGEERAKGNILERFSAQQFPDLHSELNLSSLELGDSALYFCASSAVLWGGIANTGELFFGEGSRLTVL.

The table lists this clone with a few counts. This chain uses TRBV14 with TRBJ2-7; 7 positions agree with TRBD1. V trimming: 1 base; J trimming: 4 bases; junction bases outside the gene matches: 10. This CDR3 has 16 amino acids. The germline V gene has CDR1 SGHDN and CDR2 FVKESK. The CDR3 DNA follows: TGTGCCAGCAGCCAAGTTCAAGGCAGGGGGAGTTACGAGCAGTACTTC. Residues: CASSQVQGRGSYEQYF.

The chain combines TRBV4-1 with TRBJ2-7, with a tentative D call TRBD1 (5 bases). Germline V gene data show CDR1 as MGHRA and CDR2 as YSYEKL. CDR3 length: 13 amino acids. V was clipped by 0 bases and J by 7 bases, with 10 bases between them. The CDR3 bases are TGCGCCAGCAGCCAAGAACAGGATGAGGAGCAGTACTTC. Protein: CASSQEQDEEQYF.

The chain employs TRBV29-1 and TRBJ1-4; D unclear. CDR3 size: 14 residues. Germline V gene sequence: CDR1 SQVTM, CDR2 ANQGSEA. Trimming left V 7 bases short and J 3 bases short, with 15 bases between. CDR3 sequence (DNA): TGCAGCGCTCTGACATACGTACCTAATGAAAAACTGTTTTTT. This codes for CSALTYVPNEKLFF. The whole variable domain, filled in from reference TRBV29-1 and TRBJ1-4, reads SAVISQKPSRDICQRGTSLTIQCQVDSQVTMMFWYRQQPGQSLTLIATANQGSEATYESGFVIDKFPISRPNLTFSTLTVSNMSPEDSSIYLCSALTYVPNEKLFFGSGTQLSVL.

This clone was counted between two and nine times. This chain connects TRBV4-3 to TRBJ1-2; 12 nucleotides align to TRBD1. Looked up from germline, CDR1 is LGHNA and CDR2 is YSLEER. The CDR3 is 16 amino acids. V trimming: 3 bases; J trimming: 4 bases; junction bases outside the gene matches: 6. CDR3 sequence: CASSQAGQGATYGYTF. The DNA for the CDR3 is TGCGCCAGCAGCCAGGCGGGACAGGGGGCCACCTATGGCTACACCTTC.

This chain connects TRBV2 to TRBJ1-1; a possible D gene is TRBD1 (6 bases). V dropped 7 bases and J dropped 3 bases, with 21 bases sitting between them. The CDR3 contains 16 residues. CDR1 SNHLY and CDR2 FYNNEI come from the germline V gene. CDR3 sequence reads: CASISRGARRYTEAFF. The CDR3 DNA is TGTGCCAGCATCTCGAGGGGGGCCAGAAGGTACACTGAAGCTTTCTTT.

The genes are TRBV2 and TRBJ2-5, with 9 bases that match TRBD1. After removal of 5 bases from V and 5 bases from J, the junction contained 3 bases not matched to a gene. Per the germline V gene, CDR1 is SNHLY and CDR2 is FYNNEI. The CDR3 runs 13 residues. CDR3 DNA sequence: TGTGCCAGCAGTAAGGACAGGGGTGAGACCCAGTACTTC. Its translation is CASSKDRGETQYF.

V gene TRBV6-5 combines with J gene TRBJ1-2, with D possibly being TRBD1 (6 bases). There are 13 residues in the CDR3. With 6 bases removed from V and 3 bases from J, the gap between germline ends came to 11 bases. Germline V gene lookup returns CDR1 MNHEY and CDR2 SVGAGI. The CDR3 DNA follows: TGTGCCAGCAGCCCGGACAGAGACTATGGCTACACCTTC. This translates into CASSPDRDYGYTF.

The rearrangement joins TRBV28 to TRBJ2-3; 9 nucleotides line up with TRBD2. The CDR3 runs 16 residues. Germline V lookup: CDR1 MDHEN, CDR2 SYDVKM. The V gene end was trimmed by 4 bases and the J gene end by 4 bases; junction bases not matched to a gene: 9. The CDR3 DNA reads TGTGCCAGCAGTTCGCCGCCCGCGGGAGGGCCAGATACGCAGTATTTT. Amino acids: CASSSPPAGGPDTQYF.

This clone was seen just once. This rearrangement joins TRBV30 to TRBJ1-4; 8 bases line up with TRBD1. Germline V gene sequence: CDR1 GTSNPN, CDR2 SVGIG (reference sequence). The ends lost 1 base at V and 8 bases at J; junction bases unmatched: 3. The CDR3 is 13 residues long. Here the CDR3 DNA reads TGTGCCTGGAGTGCAAGGACAGGGGAAAAACTGTTTTTT. Residues: CAWSARTGEKLFF.

V is TRBV28 and J is TRBJ2-2; TRBD1 agrees at 7 bases. The CDR3 runs to 14 residues. V trimming: 5 bases; J trimming: 5 bases; junction bases outside the gene matches: 5. Germline V gives CDR1 MDHEN, CDR2 SYDVKM. CDR3 residues: CASSQPGGTGELFF. CDR3 nucleotides: TGTGCCAGCAGTCAACCAGGGGGTACCGGGGAGCTGTTTTTT. Using reference TRBV28 and TRBJ2-2 for the parts outside the CDR3, the full variable domain is DVKVTQSSRYLVKRTGEKVFLECVQDMDHENMFWYRQDPGLGLRLIYFSYDVKMKEKGDIPEGYSVSREKKERFSLILESASTNQTSMYLCASSQPGGTGELFFGEGSRLTVL.